The 16 T cell receptor beta chains below come from one sample, sequenced in a study of T cells after posttransplantation cyclophosphamide. The repertoire was sequenced with immunoSEQ multiplex PCR; TCRdb's copy has only in-frame clones and lacks some. The sample gives thousands of clones, 70% to 80% of which show up once; more than 8% is in the top ten. Busulfan-fludarabine conditioning, marrow transplant, and cyclophosphamide on days +3 and +4 were administered. This specimen was PBMCs, taken about 190 days after allogeneic stem cell transplant with posttransplant cyclophosphamide. These receptor sequences come from a male patient between 60 and 69 years old who received an allogeneic stem cell transplant from a related donor and was CMV-positive. Certain T cells may be donor cells from the graft.

This chain connects TRBV5-4 to TRBJ1-2; 10 bases map to TRBD1. The CDR3 spans 15 residues. V lost 5 bases and J lost 2; bases outside the gene matches: 6. Germline CDR1 reads SGHNT; CDR2 reads YYREEE (reference sequence). The DNA for the CDR3 is TGTGCCAGCAGTCCGGGACAGGGGCCAAACTATGGCTACACCTTC. Amino acids: CASSPGQGPNYGYTF.

The rearrangement joins TRBV2 to TRBJ1-1; 8 bases fit TRBD1. V gave up 5 bases and J gave up 3 bases; unmatched junction bases: 2. The CDR3 is 13 residues long. The V gene's germline CDR1 is SNHLY and CDR2 FYNNEI. The CDR3 coding sequence is TGTGCCAGCAGTACGGACAGGGACACTGAAGCTTTCTTT. This gives the protein CASSTDRDTEAFF.

This clone was detected a few times. The J gene is TRBJ2-2, the V gene TRBV4-3, with 8 bases aligning to TRBD2. The germline gives CDR1 LGHNA, CDR2 YSLEER. The CDR3 is 16 amino acids. V was pared by 1 base and J by 8 bases, with 9 bases of the junction left unmatched. The CDR3 region is CASSQGTSSLVGELFF. CDR3 DNA: TGCGCCAGCAGCCAAGGGACTAGCTCGTTAGTAGGGGAGCTGTTTTTT.

The rearrangement joins TRBV7-8 to TRBJ2-1, with 8 bases identical to TRBD2. CDR1 is SGHVS and CDR2 is FQNEAQ in the germline V gene. This CDR3 has 18 residues. V lost 2 bases, J lost 1 base, and 10 bases stayed unmatched. The CDR3 is CASSLSEREYDSYNEQFF. In DNA form, the CDR3 reads TGTGCCAGCAGCTTATCGGAGCGGGAGTATGATTCCTACAATGAGCAGTTCTTC.

This clone was seen only once. This chain joins TRBV6-5 and TRBJ1-2; 11 bases are shared with TRBD1. Germline V gives CDR1 MNHEY, CDR2 SVGAGI. The CDR3 covers 14 residues. V shed 7 bases and J 7 bases; nucleotides not matched to a gene: 8. DNA for the CDR3: TGTGCCAGCACCTCGGACAGGGGGCTGGGTGGCTACACCTTC. Amino acid sequence: CASTSDRGLGGYTF.

The chain employs TRBV19 and TRBJ2-1; 8 bases map to TRBD1. There are 14 residues in the CDR3. V trimming: 11 bases; J trimming: 7 bases; junction bases outside the gene matches: 13. CDR1 is LNHDA, CDR2 SQIVND, per germline (reference sequence). The CDR3 nucleotides are TGTGCCGTATCCGGGACAGGAATCTCAAATGAGCAGTTCTTC. Encoded protein: CAVSGTGISNEQFF.

In its sample, this clone was seen a few times. The chain employs TRBV7-6 and TRBJ2-3, with 7 bases matching TRBD2. Losses at the gene ends were 5 bases for V and 1 base for J; bases not matched to a gene: 15. In germline, CDR1 is SGHVS, CDR2 FNYEAQ. The CDR3 loop spans 18 amino acids. CDR3 region: CASSRRPPSGERTDTQYF. CDR3 nucleotide sequence: TGTGCCAGCAGCCGACGGCCGCCGAGCGGGGAACGCACAGATACGCAGTATTTT.

CDR3 DNA sequence: TGTGCCAGCAGCGTAGTTCCAGCGACTCACACAGATACGCAGTATTTT. Translating it yields CASSVVPATHTDTQYF. The chain carries TRBV9 and TRBJ2-3; no clear D. Germline CDR1 and CDR2: SGDLS and YYNGEE. The CDR3 consists of 16 residues. V lost 0 bases to trimming and J lost 2 bases, with 13 bases between them.

This clone is a singleton in its sample. The chain combines TRBV28 with TRBJ2-7; 10 positions agree with TRBD2. Germline trimming cut 2 bases from V and 0 bases from J; bases unmatched to any gene: 10. Looked up from germline, CDR1 is MDHEN and CDR2 is SYDVKM. The CDR3 loop spans 18 amino acids. For the CDR3, the DNA is TGTGCCAGCAGTTTAAGAGCGGGAGGGCCTGAGCCCTCCTACGAGCAGTACTTC. Its translation: CASSLRAGGPEPSYEQYF.

The chain carries TRBV27 and TRBJ2-7, with 9 bases fitting TRBD2. Germline values: CDR1 MNHEY, CDR2 SMNVEV (reference sequence). This CDR3 contains 16 residues. V lost 0 bases and J lost 5; bases outside the gene matches: 8. In DNA form, the CDR3 reads TGTGCCAGCAGTTTATCGAGGCGCGGGGGGGCACACGAGCAGTACTTC. This sequence encodes CASSLSRRGGAHEQYF.

The gene calls are TRBV29-1 and TRBJ2-7; 9 bases line up with TRBD2. The germline V gene encodes CDR1 SQVTM and CDR2 ANQGSEA. V lost 5 bases, J lost 0 bases, and 2 bases stayed unmatched. The CDR3 is 13 residues long. The CDR3, as DNA: TGCAGCGTTTCTAGCGGGGACTCCTACGAGCAGTACTTC. It is translated as CSVSSGDSYEQYF.

The genes are TRBV5-6 and TRBJ1-2, with D perhaps matching TRBD1 (5 bases). Trimming pared 0 bases from V and 8 bases from J, leaving 11 bases between. The CDR3 is 13 amino acids. Per the germline V gene, CDR1 is SGHDT and CDR2 is YYEEEE. The CDR3 sequence is CASSLDRRGGYTF. The DNA for the CDR3 is TGTGCCAGCAGCTTGGACAGGAGGGGAGGCTACACCTTC.

This clone was counted between two and nine times. The chain uses TRBV5-1 and TRBJ1-1; no clear D gene. The V gene lost 4 bases and the J gene lost 0 bases, with 10 bases spanning the gap. This CDR3 contains 14 residues. Germline V lookup: CDR1 SGHRS, CDR2 YFSETQ. CDR3 bases: TGCGCCAGCAGCCGGAGTGGTATGAACACTGAAGCTTTCTTT. This encodes CASSRSGMNTEAFF.

The rearrangement links TRBV7-2 to TRBJ2-1, with a possible D match to TRBD2 (5 bases). The CDR3 runs 12 residues. V lost 5 bases, J lost 8 bases, and 10 bases lay in between. Germline V gives CDR1 SGHTA, CDR2 FQGNSA. The CDR3 DNA reads TGTGCCAGCAGCCGGGGATGGGATGAGCAGTTCTTC. It is translated as CASSRGWDEQFF. The full variable domain, its missing parts supplied by reference TRBV7-2 and TRBJ2-1, is GAGVSQSPSNKVTEKGKDVELRCDPISGHTALYWYRQSLGQGLEFLIYFQGNSAPDKSGLPSDRFSAERTGGSVSTLTIQRTQQEDSAVYLCASSRGWDEQFFGPGTRLTVL.

This sequence joins TRBV5-1 and TRBJ2-3; possibly TRBD2 for D (6 bases). Trimming took 3 bases from V and 1 from J, leaving 12 bases between them. The CDR3 loop spans 15 amino acids. The germline V gene has CDR1 SGHRS and CDR2 YFSETQ. This CDR3 is CASSSEGHRTDTQYF. In DNA, the CDR3 is TGCGCCAGCAGCTCGGAGGGCCACCGCACAGATACGCAGTATTTT.

The chain links TRBV5-5 to TRBJ2-2, with D possibly matching TRBD1 (5 bases). CDR1 and CDR2 from the germline V gene are SGHKS and YYEKEE (reference sequence). V was cut by 2 bases and J by 3 bases, with 26 bases left in between. CDR3 length: 20 amino acids. The CDR3 here is CASSFRPDSSVGRYTGELFF. In DNA, the CDR3 is TGTGCCAGCAGCTTCCGACCTGACAGTTCGGTAGGCCGGTACACCGGGGAGCTGTTTTTT.